This T cell receptor beta chain was recovered during a study of T cell repertoires in cytomegalovirus infection. The overall study: Selection of CMV epitopes for the study included recently identified HLA-C-restricted and well-studied HLA-B-restricted ones. Indicated by public TCR beta signatures were CMV infection and matching HLA type. Study conclusions and caveats: In two of eight donors, the top clonotype was HLA-C-restricted CMV-specific. Pooled public TCR beta family frequency picked out CMV carriers with the relevant HLA.

TCRdb independently ran MiXCR on the reads; one entry per CDR3 protein. The table lists 40,000 to 55,000 distinct CDR3 sequences, around 18% of them singletons, with less than 30% in the top ten. Trimming shortened V by 4 bases and J by 5 bases, and 13 bases separated the two germline ends. This CDR3 region has 15 residues. The germline V gene has CDR1 KGHDR and CDR2 SFDVKD. A few counts support this clonotype. Its cognate antigen is unknown. The sequence came from a human donor in good health (CMV status not recorded). Some clones in this sample may be carry-over from other donors' samples. The chain recombines TRBV24-1 with TRBJ2-2; tentatively, D is TRBD1 (5 bases). This specimen consisted of CD8+ T cells from cultured PBMCs, obtained from culture after CMV antigen stimulation. CDR3 coding DNA: TGTGCCACCAGTGAGACGGCATACAGGACCGGGGAGCTGTTTTTT. This encodes CATSETAYRTGELFF.